This T cell receptor beta chain was identified in a study of OX40 agonist ivuxolimab in advanced cancers. Study as a whole: Anti-PD-1, anti-PD-L1 or anti-CTLA-4 therapy given earlier was allowed, and about 38% had some. Study results and caveats: Low levels of normalized T-cell clonal expansion also appeared in some nonresponders. At 0.1 to 3.0 mg/kg and by week 6, clonal expansion occurred in CD4+ and CD8+ blood T cells. The mean number of expanded clones was higher in CD8+ T cells than in CD4+.

The J segment lost 0 bases and the V segment lost 4 bases, leaving 3 bases of the junction unmatched. Germline-derived CDR1 and CDR2 are SGHDT and YYEEEE. The CDR3 is made up of 15 amino acids. Clones were read by immunoSEQ multiplex PCR, and TCRdb kept only the in-frame ones, dropping some. Among about 100,000 clones listed, about nine tenths were seen once. This clone was picked up one time. Its antigen is as yet unknown. The material was CD4+ or CD8+ T cells sorted from blood, obtained in a trial of the OX40 agonist ivuxolimab. This chain links TRBV5-6 with TRBJ2-5; 10 nucleotides agree with TRBD2. The TCR sequence derives from an adult with an advanced solid tumor such as melanoma, head and neck, liver or kidney cancer. The CDR3 reads CASSQAGGYQETQYF. For the CDR3, the DNA is TGTGCCAGCAGCCAAGCGGGAGGGTACCAAGAGACCCAGTACTTC.